This TCR beta chain emerged from a study of blood T cell repertoires in COVID-19. Measured with immunoSEQ multiplex PCR; TCRdb has only the in-frame clones, and not every one. This table has approximately 400,000 clones, roughly 90% appearing once. Trimming removed 9 bases at V and 6 bases at J, with 11 bases between. CDR1 and CDR2 (germline): MNHEY, SVGAGI. The CDR3 is 11 amino acids. The sequence derives from a man between 40 and 49 years old with acute or convalescent COVID-19. The chain couples TRBV6-5 to TRBJ1-1, with D uncertain. The sequencing sample was made of peripheral blood. The CDR3 loop is CASIVQPEAFF. CDR3 coding DNA: TGTGCCAGTATAGTACAGCCTGAAGCTTTCTTT.